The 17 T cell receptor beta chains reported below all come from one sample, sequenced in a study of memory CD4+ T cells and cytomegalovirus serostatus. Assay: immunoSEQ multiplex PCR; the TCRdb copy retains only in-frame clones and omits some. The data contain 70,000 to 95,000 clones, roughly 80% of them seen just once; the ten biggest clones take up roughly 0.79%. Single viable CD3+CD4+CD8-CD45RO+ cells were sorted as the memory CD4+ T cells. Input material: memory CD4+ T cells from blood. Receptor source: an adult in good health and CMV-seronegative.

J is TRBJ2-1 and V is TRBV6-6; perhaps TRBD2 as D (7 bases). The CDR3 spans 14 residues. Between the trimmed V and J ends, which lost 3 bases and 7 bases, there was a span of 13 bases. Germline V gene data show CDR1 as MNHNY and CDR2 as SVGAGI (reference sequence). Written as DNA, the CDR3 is TGTGCCAGCAGTTATTCGGGGGGCAAGAATGAGCAGTTCTTC. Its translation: CASSYSGGKNEQFF.

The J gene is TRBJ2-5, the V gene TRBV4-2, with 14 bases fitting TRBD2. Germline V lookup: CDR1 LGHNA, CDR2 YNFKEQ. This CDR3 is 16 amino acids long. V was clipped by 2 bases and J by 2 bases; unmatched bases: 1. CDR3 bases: TGTGCCAGCAGCCAAAGACTAGCGGGGGGGCAAGAGACCCAGTACTTC. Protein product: CASSQRLAGGQETQYF.

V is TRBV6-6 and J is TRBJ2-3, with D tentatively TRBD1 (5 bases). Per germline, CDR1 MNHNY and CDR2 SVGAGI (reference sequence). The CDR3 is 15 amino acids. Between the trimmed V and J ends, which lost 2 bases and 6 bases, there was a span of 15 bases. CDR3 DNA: TGTGCCAGCAGTTACACAGGACAAACAGCGGATACGCAGTATTTT. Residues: CASSYTGQTADTQYF.

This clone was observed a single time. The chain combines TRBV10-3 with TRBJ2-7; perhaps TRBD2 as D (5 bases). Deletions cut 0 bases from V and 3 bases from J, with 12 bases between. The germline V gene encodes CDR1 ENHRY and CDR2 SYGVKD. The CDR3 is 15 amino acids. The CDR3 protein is CAISESETRGYEQYF. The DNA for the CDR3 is TGTGCCATCAGTGAGTCTGAGACTCGGGGCTACGAGCAGTACTTC.

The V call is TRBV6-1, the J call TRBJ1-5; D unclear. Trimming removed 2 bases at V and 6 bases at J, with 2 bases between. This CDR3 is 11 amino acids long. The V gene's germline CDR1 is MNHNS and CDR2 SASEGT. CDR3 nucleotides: TGTGCCAGCAGTGAATTTCAGCCCCAGCATTTT. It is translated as CASSEFQPQHF.

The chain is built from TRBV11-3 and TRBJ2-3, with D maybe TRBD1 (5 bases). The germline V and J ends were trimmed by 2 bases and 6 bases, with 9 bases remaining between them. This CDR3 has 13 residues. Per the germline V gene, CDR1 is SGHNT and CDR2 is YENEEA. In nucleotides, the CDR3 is TGTGCCAGCAGCTTAAGGGGCGCCGATACGCAGTATTTT. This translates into CASSLRGADTQYF. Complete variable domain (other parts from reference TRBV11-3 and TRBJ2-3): EAGVVQSPRYKIIEKKQPVAFWCNPISGHNTLYWYLQNLGQGPELLIRYENEEAVDDSQLPKDRFSAERLKGVDSTLKIQPAELGDSAVYLCASSLRGADTQYFGPGTRLTVL.

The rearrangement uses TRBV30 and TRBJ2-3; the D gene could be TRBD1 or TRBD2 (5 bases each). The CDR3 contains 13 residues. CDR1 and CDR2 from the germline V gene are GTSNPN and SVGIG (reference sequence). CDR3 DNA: TGTGCGTTTCCGGGACCGAGCACAGATACGCAGTATTTT. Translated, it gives CAFPGPSTDTQYF. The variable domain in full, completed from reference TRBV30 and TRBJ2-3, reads SQTIHQWPATLVQPVGSPLSLECTVEGTSNPNLYWYRQAAGRGLQLLFYSVGIGQISSEVPQNLSASRPQDRQFILSSKKLLLSDSGFYLCAFPGPSTDTQYFGPGTRLTVL.

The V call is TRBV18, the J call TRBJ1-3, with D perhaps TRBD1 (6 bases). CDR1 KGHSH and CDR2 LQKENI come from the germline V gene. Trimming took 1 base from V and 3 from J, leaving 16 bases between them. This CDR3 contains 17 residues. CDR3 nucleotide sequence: TGTGCCAGCTCACCACGCCTGGGCAGGGGTCATGGAAACACCATATATTTT. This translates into CASSPRLGRGHGNTIYF.

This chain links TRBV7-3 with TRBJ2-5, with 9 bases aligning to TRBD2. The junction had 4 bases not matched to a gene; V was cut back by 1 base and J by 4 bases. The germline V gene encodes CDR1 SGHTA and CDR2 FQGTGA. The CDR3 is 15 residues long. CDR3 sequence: CASSLSGGEGETQYF. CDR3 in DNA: TGTGCCAGCAGCTTAAGCGGGGGGGAGGGAGAGACCCAGTACTTC.

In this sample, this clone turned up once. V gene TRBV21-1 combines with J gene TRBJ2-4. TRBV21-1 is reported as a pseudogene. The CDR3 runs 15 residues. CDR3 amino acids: CASSSWTYPDYIQYF. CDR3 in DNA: TGTGCCAGCAGCAGTTGGACCTACCCGGATTACATTCAGTACTTC.

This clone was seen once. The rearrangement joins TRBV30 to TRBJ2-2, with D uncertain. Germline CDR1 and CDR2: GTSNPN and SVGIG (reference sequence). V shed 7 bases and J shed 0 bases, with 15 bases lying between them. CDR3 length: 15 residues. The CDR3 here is CAYRSAVSNTGELFF. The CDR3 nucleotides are TGTGCCTATCGTTCGGCGGTTTCGAACACCGGGGAGCTGTTTTTT.

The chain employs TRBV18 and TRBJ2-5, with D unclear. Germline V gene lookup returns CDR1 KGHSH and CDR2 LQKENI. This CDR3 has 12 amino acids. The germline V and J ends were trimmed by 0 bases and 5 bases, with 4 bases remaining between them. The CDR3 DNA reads TGTGCCAGCTCACCACCCTTTGAGACCCAGTACTTC. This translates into CASSPPFETQYF. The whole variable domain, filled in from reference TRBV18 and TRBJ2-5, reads NAGVMQNPRHLVRRRGQEARLRCSPMKGHSHVYWYRQLPEEGLKFMVYLQKENIIDESGMPKERFSAEFPKEGPSILRIQQVVRGDSAAYFCASSPPFETQYFGPGTRLLVL.

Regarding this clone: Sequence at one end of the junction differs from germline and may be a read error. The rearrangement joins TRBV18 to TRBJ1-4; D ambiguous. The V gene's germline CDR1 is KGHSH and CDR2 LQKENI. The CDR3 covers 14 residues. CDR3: CASSPPNLDEKLFF. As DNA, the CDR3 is TGTGCCAGCTCCCCACCGAACCTTGATGAAAAACTGTTTTTT.

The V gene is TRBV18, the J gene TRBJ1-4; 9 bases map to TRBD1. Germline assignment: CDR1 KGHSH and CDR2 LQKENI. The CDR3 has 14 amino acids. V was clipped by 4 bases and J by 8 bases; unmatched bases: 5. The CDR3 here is CASSRDRDYEKLFF. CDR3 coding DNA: TGTGCCAGCTCACGGGACAGGGACTACGAAAAACTGTTTTTT.

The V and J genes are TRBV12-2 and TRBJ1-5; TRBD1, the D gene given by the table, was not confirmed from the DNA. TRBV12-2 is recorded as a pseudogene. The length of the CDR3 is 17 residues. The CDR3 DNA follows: TGTGCAAGTCGCGCCACCGTAACAGGGGCGATCAATCAGCCCCAGCATTTT. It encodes CASRATVTGAINQPQHF.

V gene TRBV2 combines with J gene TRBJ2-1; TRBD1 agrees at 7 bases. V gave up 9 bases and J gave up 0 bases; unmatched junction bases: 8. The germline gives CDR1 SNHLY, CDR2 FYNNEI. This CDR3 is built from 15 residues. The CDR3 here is CASVQGQSSYNEQFF. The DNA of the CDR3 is TGTGCCAGTGTACAGGGACAGAGCTCCTACAATGAGCAGTTCTTC.

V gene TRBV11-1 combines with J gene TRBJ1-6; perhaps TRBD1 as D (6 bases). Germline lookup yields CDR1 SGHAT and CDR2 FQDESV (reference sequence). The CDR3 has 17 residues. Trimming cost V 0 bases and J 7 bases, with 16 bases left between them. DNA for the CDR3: TGTGCCAGCAGCTTAGCCAGCGGGGGCGCGTGGAATTCACCCCTCCACTTT. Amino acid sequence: CASSLASGGAWNSPLHF.